This TCR beta chain was sequenced during a study of blood T cell repertoires in COVID-19. This clone appeared a few times. Per germline, CDR1 SGHTA and CDR2 FQGTGA. J was trimmed by 8 bases and V by 5 bases; bases with no gene match: 4. The CDR3 is 15 residues long. The authors' processing: From reference gene primer amplification, estimates of nucleated cell counts were derived. The table came from immunoSEQ multiplex PCR; TCRdb's copy has only in-frame clones and leaves some out. The DNA was the basis for D and trimming; V, J and clone size are from that table. This repertoire shows roughly 200,000 clones, roughly 83% found once; its top ten account for around 5.4%. In Seattle, patients joined the study during active infection and were tracked longitudinally.

The sequence was obtained from a woman in her thirties or forties with COVID-19, enrolled during active disease. Sequenced input: peripheral blood. J is TRBJ1-6 and V is TRBV7-3, with 12 bases that match TRBD1. Here the CDR3 reads CASSLGTGGDSPLHF. CDR3 coding DNA: TGTGCCAGCAGCCTAGGGACAGGGGGCGATTCACCCCTCCACTTT.